Presented here are 19 T cell receptor beta chains from one specimen sequenced in a study of spatial heterogeneity in lung cancer. As to time point: sample taken at primary tumor resection. TCRdb redid the calling of the 5' RACE reads with MiXCR, one entry per CDR3 protein. Counted here are more than 60,000 distinct CDR3 sequences, under 8.5% occurring once; the ten biggest clones make up roughly 7%. Source: PBMCs, taken at surgery. These receptors all come from a male donor with early-stage non-small cell lung cancer.

This clonotype was seen at least ten times. The genes are TRBV5-1 and TRBJ2-7; D may be TRBD1 or TRBD2 (6 bases each). CDR3 length equals 13 residues. Germline CDR1 reads SGHRS; CDR2 reads YFSETQ. V lost 4 bases and J 7 bases, leaving 15 bases between the germline ends. The CDR3 DNA follows: TGCGCCAGCAGCACGGGGGCGCCGGGGGAGCAGTACTTC. Amino acids: CASSTGAPGEQYF.

This clonotype showed up just a few times. The V gene is TRBV20-1, the J gene TRBJ2-7; a possible D gene is TRBD2 (5 bases). The CDR3 covers 14 residues. Trimming pared 0 bases from V and 6 bases from J, leaving 15 bases between. Germline V gene lookup returns CDR1 DFQATT and CDR2 SNEGSKA (reference sequence). The CDR3 here is CSAREGWASSEQYF. For the CDR3, the DNA is TGCAGTGCTAGAGAAGGTTGGGCTAGCTCCGAGCAGTACTTC.

J is TRBJ2-5 and V is TRBV28; D gene ambiguous. There are 12 residues in the CDR3. The germline gives CDR1 MDHEN, CDR2 SYDVKM. V was clipped by 6 bases and J by 7 bases, with 12 bases between them. CDR3: CASSPGSGTQYF. The DNA for the CDR3 is TGTGCCAGCAGCCCAGGTTCGGGGACCCAGTACTTC.

This clonotype has a count of ten or more. The chain employs TRBV5-1 and TRBJ2-7; D gene unclear. This CDR3 has 14 residues. In germline, CDR1 is SGHRS, CDR2 YFSETQ. Trimming took off 7 bases at V and 5 bases at J, with 19 bases between the two ends. CDR3 DNA: TGCGCCAGCGCCCTAACCGCAAGTCAACACGAGCAGTACTTC. It codes for CASALTASQHEQYF.

This clonotype was counted only a few times. The chain carries TRBV6-5 and TRBJ1-2, with 12 bases identical to TRBD1. The CDR3 consists of 14 residues. V shed 6 bases and J 7 bases; nucleotides not matched to a gene: 6. In germline, CDR1 is MNHEY, CDR2 SVGAGI. CDR3 in DNA: TGTGCCAGCAGCCCCGGGACAGGGGGCGGTGGCTACACCTTC. This codes for CASSPGTGGGGYTF.

This clonotype was picked up many times. The gene calls are TRBV6-5 and TRBJ2-1, with 8 bases identical to TRBD2. CDR1 is MNHEY and CDR2 is SVGAGI in the germline V gene. V lost 5 bases to trimming and J lost 6 bases; unmatched junction nucleotides: 12. The CDR3 consists of 16 residues. The chain's CDR3 is CASSRSSGTPGNEQFF. CDR3 in DNA: TGTGCCAGCAGTCGGAGTAGCGGGACCCCCGGCAATGAGCAGTTCTTC.

This clonotype was seen ten or more times. The chain carries TRBV5-1 and TRBJ2-1; no definite D call. CDR3 length: 12 residues. The V gene lost 3 bases and the J gene lost 5 bases, with 6 bases spanning the gap. Germline assignment: CDR1 SGHRS and CDR2 YFSETQ. CDR3 protein: CASSSYNNEQFF. CDR3 DNA: TGCGCCAGCAGCTCATATAACAATGAGCAGTTCTTC. The full variable domain, its missing parts supplied by reference TRBV5-1 and TRBJ2-1, is KAGVTQTPRYLIKTRGQQVTLSCSPISGHRSVSWYQQTPGQGLQFLFEYFSETQRNKGNFPGRFSGRQFSNSRSEMNVSTLELGDSALYLCASSSYNNEQFFGPGTRLTVL.

This clonotype has more than one count but fewer than ten. The chain joins TRBV5-1 to TRBJ1-4; D is ambiguous. CDR3 length: 15 residues. CDR1 is SGHRS and CDR2 is YFSETQ in the germline V gene. V lost 4 bases and J lost 8, with 18 bases in between. The CDR3 DNA reads TGCGCCAGCAGCGTCCCGGGCCAAGGAAGGGAAAAACTGTTTTTT. Translating it yields CASSVPGQGREKLFF. Full variable domain (rest looked up from reference TRBV5-1 and TRBJ1-4): KAGVTQTPRYLIKTRGQQVTLSCSPISGHRSVSWYQQTPGQGLQFLFEYFSETQRNKGNFPGRFSGRQFSNSRSEMNVSTLELGDSALYLCASSVPGQGREKLFFGSGTQLSVL.

This clonotype was observed many times. The chain carries TRBV27 and TRBJ1-1; 11 nucleotides align to TRBD1. V lost 4 bases and J lost 4; bases outside the gene matches: 5. Germline V gene sequence: CDR1 MNHEY, CDR2 SMNVEV (reference sequence). The CDR3 contains 15 residues. The DNA of the CDR3 is TGTGCCAGCAGTTCCGGGACAGGGGGGTCCACTGAAGCTTTCTTT. Translation: CASSSGTGGSTEAFF.

This clonotype was detected many times. The chain is built from TRBV6-1 and TRBJ2-7, with 12 nucleotides matching TRBD2. The germline CDR1 and CDR2 sequences are MNHNS and SASEGT. There are 14 residues in the CDR3. The J segment lost 2 bases and the V segment lost 6 bases, leaving 2 bases of the junction unmatched. CDR3 in amino acids: CASSLAGGPYEQYF. In DNA, the CDR3 is TGTGCCAGCAGCCTAGCGGGAGGGCCCTACGAGCAGTACTTC.

This clonotype occurred a few times. The chain couples TRBV6-2 or TRBV6-3 to TRBJ1-5; maybe TRBD1 (5 bases). V shed 7 bases and J shed 7 bases, with 17 bases lying between them. From germline, CDR1 is MNHEY and CDR2 SVGEGT. CDR3 size: 14 residues. The CDR3 coding sequence is TGTGCCAGCAAGCCCTACGGGGCTTCCCAGCCCCAGCATTTT. It translates to CASKPYGASQPQHF.

This clonotype occurred many times. This chain connects TRBV11-2 to TRBJ2-7, with 8 bases matching TRBD1. Germline-derived CDR1 and CDR2 are SGHAT and FQNNGV. J was trimmed by 3 bases and V by 4 bases; bases with no gene match: 2. CDR3 length: 13 amino acids. The CDR3 loop is CASSSGTGYEQYF. The CDR3 DNA sequence: TGTGCCAGCAGCTCCGGGACAGGCTACGAGCAGTACTTC.

The rearrangement links TRBV18 to TRBJ1-2; 7 bases align to TRBD1. The CDR3 covers 15 residues. With 6 bases clipped from V and 1 base from J, the junction kept 8 bases outside the gene matches. Germline assignment: CDR1 KGHSH and CDR2 LQKENI. The CDR3 loop is CASSLGGSDNYGYTF. The CDR3 DNA follows: TGTGCCAGCTCCTTAGGGGGCTCCGATAACTATGGCTACACCTTC.

This clonotype was counted a few times. V gene TRBV7-9 combines with J gene TRBJ1-2, with D perhaps matching TRBD1 (6 bases). The CDR3 is 14 residues long. Germline CDR1 SEHNR, CDR2 FQNEAQ (reference sequence). The V and J ends lost 2 bases and 7 bases respectively, with 14 bases between them. CDR3 sequence: CASSLRGDFSGYTF. The CDR3 bases are TGTGCCAGCAGCTTAAGGGGGGACTTCTCTGGCTACACCTTC.

At least ten counts were recorded for this clonotype. V and J are TRBV6-1 and TRBJ2-2, with unresolved D. Germline-derived CDR1 and CDR2 are MNHNS and SASEGT. This CDR3 region has 15 residues. The V end was cut by 6 bases, the J end by 7 bases, with 18 bases between. CDR3: CASSLVGLLRGELFF. The CDR3 coding sequence is TGTGCCAGCAGCTTAGTAGGCTTGTTACGCGGGGAGCTGTTTTTT.

This clonotype showed up many times. The rearrangement joins TRBV6-1 to TRBJ1-5; D perhaps matches TRBD1 (6 bases). Trimming cost V 1 base and J 3 bases, with 10 bases left between them. The germline V gene encodes CDR1 MNHNS and CDR2 SASEGT. This CDR3 has 15 residues. DNA of the CDR3: TGTGCCAGCAGTGAAGTGAGGGGGGCCAATCAGCCCCAGCATTTT. It translates to CASSEVRGANQPQHF.

This clonotype was seen repeatedly, ten times or more. V is TRBV5-1 and J is TRBJ2-7, with D unclear. The germline gives CDR1 SGHRS, CDR2 YFSETQ. The CDR3 is 16 residues long. The V gene lost 4 bases and the J gene lost 0 bases, with 17 bases spanning the gap. The CDR3 nucleotides read TGCGCCAGCAGCCCGGCCGACGGCCGCTTCTCCTACGAGCAGTACTTC. This encodes CASSPADGRFSYEQYF. Filled out from reference TRBV5-1 and TRBJ2-7, the complete variable domain reads KAGVTQTPRYLIKTRGQQVTLSCSPISGHRSVSWYQQTPGQGLQFLFEYFSETQRNKGNFPGRFSGRQFSNSRSEMNVSTLELGDSALYLCASSPADGRFSYEQYFGPGTRLTVT.

The chain is built from TRBV25-1 and TRBJ1-1; D ambiguous. Germline V CDR1 and CDR2: MGHDK, SYGVNS. The CDR3 runs to 13 residues. V was shortened by 1 base and J by 3 bases, with 6 bases between the two germline ends. Written as DNA, the CDR3 is TGTGCCAGCAGTGAATTGGCTTACACTGAAGCTTTCTTT. Amino acids: CASSELAYTEAFF.

The gene calls are TRBV7-2 and TRBJ2-3, with D perhaps TRBD2 (6 bases). Trimming removed 7 bases from V and 6 bases from J, with 14 bases in between. Germline CDR1 SGHTA, CDR2 FQGNSA. The CDR3 totals 13 residues. CDR3 sequence reads: CASTEGGVDTQYF. In DNA form, the CDR3 reads TGTGCCAGCACCGAAGGAGGGGTGGATACGCAGTATTTT.